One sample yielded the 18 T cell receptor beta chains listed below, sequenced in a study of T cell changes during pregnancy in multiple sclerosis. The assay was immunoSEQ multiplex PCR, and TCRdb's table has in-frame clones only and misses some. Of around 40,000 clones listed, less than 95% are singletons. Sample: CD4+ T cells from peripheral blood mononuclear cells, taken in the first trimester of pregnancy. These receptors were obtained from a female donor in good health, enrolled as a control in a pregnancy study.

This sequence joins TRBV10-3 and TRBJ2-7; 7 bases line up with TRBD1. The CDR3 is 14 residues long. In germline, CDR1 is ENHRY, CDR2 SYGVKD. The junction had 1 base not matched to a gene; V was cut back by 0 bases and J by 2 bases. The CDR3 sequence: CAISESQGPYEQYF. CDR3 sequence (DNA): TGTGCCATCAGTGAGTCACAGGGGCCCTACGAGCAGTACTTC.

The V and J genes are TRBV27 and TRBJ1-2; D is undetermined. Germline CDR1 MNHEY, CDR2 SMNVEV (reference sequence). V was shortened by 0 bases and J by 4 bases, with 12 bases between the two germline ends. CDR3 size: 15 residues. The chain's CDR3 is CASSLSFGSPYGYTF. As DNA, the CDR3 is TGTGCCAGCAGTTTATCCTTCGGGAGTCCCTATGGCTACACCTTC.

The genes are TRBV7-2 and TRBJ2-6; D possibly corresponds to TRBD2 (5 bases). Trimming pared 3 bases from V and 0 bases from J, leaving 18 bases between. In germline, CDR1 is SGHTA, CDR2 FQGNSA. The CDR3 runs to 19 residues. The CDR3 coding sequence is TGTGCCAGCAGCTTTTCTCTCGGGGTTCAGAGCTCTGGGGCCAACGTCCTGACTTTC. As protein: CASSFSLGVQSSGANVLTF.

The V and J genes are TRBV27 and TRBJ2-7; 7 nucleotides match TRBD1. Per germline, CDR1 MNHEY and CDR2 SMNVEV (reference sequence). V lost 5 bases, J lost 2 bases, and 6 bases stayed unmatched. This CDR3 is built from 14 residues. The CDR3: CASSPPGQTYEQYF. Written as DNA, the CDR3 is TGTGCCAGCAGTCCACCGGGACAGACCTACGAGCAGTACTTC.

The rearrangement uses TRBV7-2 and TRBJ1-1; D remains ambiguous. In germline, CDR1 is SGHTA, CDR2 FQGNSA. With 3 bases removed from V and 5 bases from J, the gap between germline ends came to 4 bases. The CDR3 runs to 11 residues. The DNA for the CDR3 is TGTGCCAGCAGCTTTGTAACTGAAGCTTTCTTT. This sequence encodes CASSFVTEAFF.

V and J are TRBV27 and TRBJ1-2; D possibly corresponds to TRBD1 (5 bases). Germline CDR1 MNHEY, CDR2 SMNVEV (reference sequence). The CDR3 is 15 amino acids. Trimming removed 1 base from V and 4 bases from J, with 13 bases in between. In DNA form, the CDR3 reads TGTGCCAGCAGTTTATGGGGGGAGAACAGCTATGGCTACACCTTC. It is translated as CASSLWGENSYGYTF.

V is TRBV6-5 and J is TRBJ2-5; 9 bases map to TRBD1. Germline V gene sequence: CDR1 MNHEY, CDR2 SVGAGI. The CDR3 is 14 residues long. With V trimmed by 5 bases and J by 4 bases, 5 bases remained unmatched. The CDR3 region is CASSPRTGAETQYF. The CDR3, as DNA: TGTGCCAGCAGTCCGAGGACAGGGGCAGAGACCCAGTACTTC.

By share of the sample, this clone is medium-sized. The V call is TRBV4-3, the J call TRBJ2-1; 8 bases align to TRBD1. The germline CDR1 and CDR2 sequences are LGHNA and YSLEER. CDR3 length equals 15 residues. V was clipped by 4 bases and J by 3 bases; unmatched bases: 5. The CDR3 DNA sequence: TGCGCCAGCAGCCCCCGACAGGGGATCTACAATGAGCAGTTCTTC. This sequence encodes CASSPRQGIYNEQFF.

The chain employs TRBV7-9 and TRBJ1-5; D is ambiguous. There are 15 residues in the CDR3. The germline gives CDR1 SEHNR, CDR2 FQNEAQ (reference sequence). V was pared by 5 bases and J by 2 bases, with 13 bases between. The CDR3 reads CASSPQTPGNQPQHF. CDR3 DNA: TGTGCCAGCAGCCCCCAAACTCCGGGCAATCAGCCCCAGCATTTT.

CDR3 region: CASVKGHLMTGELFF. In DNA, the CDR3 is TGTGCCAGTGTCAAGGGACACCTGATGACCGGGGAGCTGTTTTTT. V usage is TRBV19 and J usage is TRBJ2-2; the D gene is possibly TRBD1 (6 bases). In germline, CDR1 is LNHDA, CDR2 SQIVND (reference sequence). The CDR3 sequence is 15 residues long. With 8 bases removed from V and 5 bases from J, the gap between germline ends came to 18 bases. Complete variable domain (other parts from reference TRBV19 and TRBJ2-2): DGGITQSPKYLFRKEGQNVTLSCEQNLNHDAMYWYRQDPGQGLRLIYYSQIVNDFQKGDIAEGYSVSREKKESFPLTVTSAQKNPTAFYLCASVKGHLMTGELFFGEGSRLTVL.

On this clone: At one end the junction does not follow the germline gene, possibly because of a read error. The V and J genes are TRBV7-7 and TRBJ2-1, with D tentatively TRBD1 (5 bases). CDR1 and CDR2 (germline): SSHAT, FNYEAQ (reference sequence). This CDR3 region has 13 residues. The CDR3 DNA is TGTGCTAGCAGCCCTACGGTTAGGGGTGAGCAGTTCTTC. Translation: CASSPTVRGEQFF.

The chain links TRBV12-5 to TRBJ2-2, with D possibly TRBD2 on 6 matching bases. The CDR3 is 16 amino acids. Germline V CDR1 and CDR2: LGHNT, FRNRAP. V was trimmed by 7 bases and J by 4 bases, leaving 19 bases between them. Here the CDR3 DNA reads TGTGCTAGTGCCCAGGTGAGCGCGGGATTCACCGGGGAGCTGTTTTTT. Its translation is CASAQVSAGFTGELFF.

The CDR3 nucleotides are TGTGCCAGCAGCCGGAACAGGAGAGAGACCCAGTACTTC. Residues: CASSRNRRETQYF. The rearrangement links TRBV7-9 to TRBJ2-5; D is perhaps TRBD1 (5 bases). The ends were cut back, 5 bases at V and 4 bases at J, with 11 bases in the middle. The CDR3 is 13 residues long. In germline, CDR1 is SEHNR, CDR2 FQNEAQ (reference sequence).

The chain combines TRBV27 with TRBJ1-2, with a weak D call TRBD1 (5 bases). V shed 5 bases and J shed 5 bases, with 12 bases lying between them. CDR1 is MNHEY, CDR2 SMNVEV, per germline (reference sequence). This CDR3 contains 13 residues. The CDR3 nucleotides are TGTGCCAGCAGTCCCTCGGGGGGGTATGGCTACACCTTC. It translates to CASSPSGGYGYTF.

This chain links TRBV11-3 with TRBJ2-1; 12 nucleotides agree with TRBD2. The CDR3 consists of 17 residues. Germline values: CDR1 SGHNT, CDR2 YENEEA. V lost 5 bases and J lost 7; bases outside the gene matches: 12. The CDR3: CASSPFPTSGGLNEQFF. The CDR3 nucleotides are TGTGCCAGCAGCCCCTTCCCTACTAGCGGGGGGCTGAATGAGCAGTTCTTC.

The CDR3 sequence is CASSIDGRQGRIRETQYF. CDR3 DNA: TGTGCCAGTAGTATAGATGGAAGACAGGGGAGGATTCGAGAGACCCAGTACTTC. V usage is TRBV19 and J usage is TRBJ2-5; 8 bases align to TRBD1. There are 18 residues in the CDR3. The V and J ends lost 0 bases and 4 bases, in that order; junction bases with no gene match: 13. CDR1 is LNHDA and CDR2 is SQIVND in the germline V gene (reference sequence).

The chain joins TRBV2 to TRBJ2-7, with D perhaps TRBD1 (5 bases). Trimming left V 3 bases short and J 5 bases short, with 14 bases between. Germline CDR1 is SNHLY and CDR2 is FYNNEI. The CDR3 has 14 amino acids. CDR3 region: CASSESDINHEQYF. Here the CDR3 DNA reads TGTGCCAGCAGTGAGTCGGACATTAACCACGAGCAGTACTTC.

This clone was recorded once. CDR3 DNA: TGTGCCAGTACCCGGGGGGGCATGAACACTGAAGCTTTCTTT. Protein sequence: CASTRGGMNTEAFF. The chain is built from TRBV19 and TRBJ1-1; weak D call: TRBD1 (6 bases). CDR3 length equals 14 residues. CDR1 is LNHDA, CDR2 SQIVND, per germline (reference sequence). V shed 7 bases and J shed 0 bases, with 12 bases lying between them.